This entry features one T cell receptor (beta chain) sequence. The data were obtained in a study of technical replicates of blood from several donors. V dropped 8 bases and J dropped 0; count of bases not matched to a gene: 10. CDR1 and CDR2 (germline): WSHSY, SAAADI. The CDR3 is 16 residues long. Here immunoSEQ multiplex PCR was the method, and the copy in TCRdb shows in-frame clones only, minus some. Among around 84,000 clones, around 97% were seen once, and the ten largest hold more than 0.15%. V usage is TRBV10-2 and J usage is TRBJ1-1; 9 bases fit TRBD1. Sequencing used T cells isolated from PBMCs. The receptor was derived from a human donor in good health. The CDR3 reads CASLPGTGIMNTEAFF. The CDR3 DNA reads TGCGCCAGCTTGCCCGGGACAGGGATAATGAACACTGAAGCTTTCTTT.